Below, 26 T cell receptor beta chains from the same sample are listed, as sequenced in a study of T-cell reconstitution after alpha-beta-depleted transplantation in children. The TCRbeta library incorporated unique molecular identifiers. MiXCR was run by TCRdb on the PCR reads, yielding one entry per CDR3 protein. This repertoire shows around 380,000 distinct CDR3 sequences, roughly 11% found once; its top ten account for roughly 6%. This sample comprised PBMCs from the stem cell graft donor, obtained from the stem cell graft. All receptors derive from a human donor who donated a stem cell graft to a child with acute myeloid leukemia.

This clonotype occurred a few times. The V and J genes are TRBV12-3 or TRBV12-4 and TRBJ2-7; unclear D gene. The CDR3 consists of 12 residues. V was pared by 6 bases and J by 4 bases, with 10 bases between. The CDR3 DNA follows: TGTGCCAGCAGCCGCACAGATTACGAGCAGTACGTC. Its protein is CASSRTDYEQYV.

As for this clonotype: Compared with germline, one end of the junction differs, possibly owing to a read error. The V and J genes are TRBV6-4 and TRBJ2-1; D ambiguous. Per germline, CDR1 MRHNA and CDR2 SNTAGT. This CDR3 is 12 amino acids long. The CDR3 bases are TGTGCCAGCAGTGCGTGGGGTGTGAGTCTGGTCTTC. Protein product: CASSAWGVSLVF.

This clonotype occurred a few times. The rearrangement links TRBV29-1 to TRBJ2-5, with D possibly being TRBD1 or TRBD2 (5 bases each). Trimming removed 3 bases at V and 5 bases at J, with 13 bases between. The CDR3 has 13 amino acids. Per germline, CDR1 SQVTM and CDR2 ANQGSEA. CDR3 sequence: CSVDVGVRETQYF. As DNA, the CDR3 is TGCAGCGTTGATGTGGGGGTCAGGGAGACCCAGTACTTC.

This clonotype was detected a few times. The CDR3 loop is CSASGQGAEGETQYF. The CDR3 nucleotides are TGCAGTGCTAGTGGACAGGGGGCGGAGGGAGAGACCCAGTACTTC. The chain is built from TRBV20-1 and TRBJ2-5; 11 bases are a match to TRBD1. Germline trimming cut 3 bases from V and 4 bases from J; bases unmatched to any gene: 7. This CDR3 is 15 amino acids long. Looked up from germline, CDR1 is DFQATT and CDR2 is SNEGSKA (reference sequence).

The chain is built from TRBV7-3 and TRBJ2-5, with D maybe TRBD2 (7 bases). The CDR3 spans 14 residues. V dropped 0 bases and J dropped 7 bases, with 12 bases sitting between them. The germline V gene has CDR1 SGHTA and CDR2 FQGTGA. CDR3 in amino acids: CASSLTEGGVTQYF. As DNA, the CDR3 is TGTGCCAGCAGCTTAACGGAGGGGGGGGTGACCCAGTACTTC.

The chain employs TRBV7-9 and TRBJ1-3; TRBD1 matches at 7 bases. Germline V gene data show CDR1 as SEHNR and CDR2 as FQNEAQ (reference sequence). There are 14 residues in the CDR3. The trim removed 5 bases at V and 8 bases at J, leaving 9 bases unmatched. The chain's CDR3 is CASSPGGSMDTIYF. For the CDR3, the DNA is TGTGCCAGCAGCCCAGGGGGGAGTATGGACACCATATATTTT.

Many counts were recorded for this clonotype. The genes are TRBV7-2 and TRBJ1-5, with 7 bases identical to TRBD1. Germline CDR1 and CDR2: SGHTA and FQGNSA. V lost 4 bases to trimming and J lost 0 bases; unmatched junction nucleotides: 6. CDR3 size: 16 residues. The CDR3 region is CASSSTGAYSNQPQHF. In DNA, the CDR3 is TGTGCCAGCAGCTCAACAGGGGCGTATAGCAATCAGCCCCAGCATTTT.

The CDR3 protein is CASSLWRKLQETQYF. The DNA for the CDR3 is TGTGCCAGCAGCTTATGGCGGAAGCTCCAAGAGACCCAGTACTTC. The chain couples TRBV5-5 to TRBJ2-5; no clear D. Deletions cut 2 bases from V and 1 base from J, with 12 bases between. The germline CDR1 and CDR2 sequences are SGHKS and YYEKEE (reference sequence). CDR3 length: 15 amino acids.

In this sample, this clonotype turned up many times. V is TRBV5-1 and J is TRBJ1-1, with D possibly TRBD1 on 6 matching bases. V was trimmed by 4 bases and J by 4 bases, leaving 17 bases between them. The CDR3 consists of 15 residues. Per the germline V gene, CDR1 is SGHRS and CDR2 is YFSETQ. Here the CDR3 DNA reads TGCGCCAGCAGCCCTCCGGACAGCAGAGGCACTGAAGCTTTCTTT. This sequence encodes CASSPPDSRGTEAFF. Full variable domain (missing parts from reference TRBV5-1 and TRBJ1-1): KAGVTQTPRYLIKTRGQQVTLSCSPISGHRSVSWYQQTPGQGLQFLFEYFSETQRNKGNFPGRFSGRQFSNSRSEMNVSTLELGDSALYLCASSPPDSRGTEAFFGQGTRLTVV.

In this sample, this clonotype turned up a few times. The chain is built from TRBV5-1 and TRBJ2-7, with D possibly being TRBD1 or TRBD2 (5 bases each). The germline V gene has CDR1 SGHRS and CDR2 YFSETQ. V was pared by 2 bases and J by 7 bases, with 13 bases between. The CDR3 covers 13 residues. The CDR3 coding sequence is TGCGCCAGCAGCTTTGAGCGATGGGGGGAGCAGTACGTC. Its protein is CASSFERWGEQYV.

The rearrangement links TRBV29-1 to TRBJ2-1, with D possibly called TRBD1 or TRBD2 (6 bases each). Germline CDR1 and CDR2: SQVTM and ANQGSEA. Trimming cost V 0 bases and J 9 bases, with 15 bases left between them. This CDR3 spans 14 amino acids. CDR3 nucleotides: TGCAGCGTTGAAGAAAATGTGGGGGGCGGTGAGCAGTTCTTC. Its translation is CSVEENVGGGEQFF.

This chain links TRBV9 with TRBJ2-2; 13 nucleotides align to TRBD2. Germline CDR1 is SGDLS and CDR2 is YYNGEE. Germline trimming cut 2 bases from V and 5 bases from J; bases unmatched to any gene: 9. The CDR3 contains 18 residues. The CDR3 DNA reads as TGTGCCAGCAGCGTCCCCGGGACTAGCGGGACCACAACCGGGGAGCTGTTTTTT. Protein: CASSVPGTSGTTTGELFF.

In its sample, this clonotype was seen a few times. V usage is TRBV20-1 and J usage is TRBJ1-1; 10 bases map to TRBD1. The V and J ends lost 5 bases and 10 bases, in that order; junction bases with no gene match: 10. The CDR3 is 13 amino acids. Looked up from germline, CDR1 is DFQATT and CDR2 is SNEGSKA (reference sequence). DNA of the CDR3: TGCAGTGCTGCGACGGGACAGGGGAGGGGAGCTTTCTTT. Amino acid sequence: CSAATGQGRGAFF.

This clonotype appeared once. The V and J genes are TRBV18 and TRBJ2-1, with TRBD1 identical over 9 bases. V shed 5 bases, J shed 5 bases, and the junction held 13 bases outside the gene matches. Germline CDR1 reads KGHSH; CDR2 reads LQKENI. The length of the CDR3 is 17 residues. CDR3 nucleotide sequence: TGTGCCAGCTCATCCGCTCCGGGACAGGGAATCGACAATGAGCAGTTCTTC. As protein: CASSSAPGQGIDNEQFF.

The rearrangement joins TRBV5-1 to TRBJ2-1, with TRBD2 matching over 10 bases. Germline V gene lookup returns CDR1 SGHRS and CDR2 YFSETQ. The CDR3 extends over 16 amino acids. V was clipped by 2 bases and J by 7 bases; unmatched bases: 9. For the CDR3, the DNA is TGCGCCAGCAGCTTATCCCCTAGCGGGAGTACAAATGAGCAGTTCTTC. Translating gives CASSLSPSGSTNEQFF.

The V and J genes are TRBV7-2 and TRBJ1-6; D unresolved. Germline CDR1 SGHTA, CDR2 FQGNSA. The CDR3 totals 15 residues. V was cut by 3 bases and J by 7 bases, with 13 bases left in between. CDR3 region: CASSLVPGGNSPLHF. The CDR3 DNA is TGTGCCAGCAGCTTGGTACCGGGAGGGAATTCACCCCTCCACTTT.

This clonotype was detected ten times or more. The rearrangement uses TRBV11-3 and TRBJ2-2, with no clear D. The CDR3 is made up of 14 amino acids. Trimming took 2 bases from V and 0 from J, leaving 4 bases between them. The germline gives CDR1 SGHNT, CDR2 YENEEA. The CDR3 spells CASSLSTNTGELFF. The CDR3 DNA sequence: TGTGCCAGCAGCTTAAGTACGAACACCGGGGAGCTGTTTTTT.

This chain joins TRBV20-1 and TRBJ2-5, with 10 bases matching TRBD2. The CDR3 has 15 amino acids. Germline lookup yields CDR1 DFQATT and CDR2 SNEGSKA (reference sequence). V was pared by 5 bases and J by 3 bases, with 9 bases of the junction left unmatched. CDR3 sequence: CSARASGSVKETQYF. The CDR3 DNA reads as TGCAGTGCTCGGGCTAGCGGGAGTGTGAAAGAGACCCAGTACTTC.

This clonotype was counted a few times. CDR3 amino acids: CASSSGAASYEQYF. CDR3 DNA sequence: TGTGCCAGCAGTTCAGGGGCGGCCTCCTACGAGCAGTACTTC. The rearrangement uses TRBV27 and TRBJ2-7; possible D gene TRBD1, 6 bases. The CDR3 runs to 14 residues. Germline V CDR1 and CDR2: MNHEY, SMNVEV (reference sequence). The V end was cut by 4 bases, the J end by 0 bases, with 10 bases between.

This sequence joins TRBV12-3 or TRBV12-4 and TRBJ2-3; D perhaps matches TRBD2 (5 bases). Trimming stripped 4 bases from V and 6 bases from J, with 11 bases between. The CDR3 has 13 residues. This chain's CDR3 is CASSSTERDTQYF. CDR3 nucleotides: TGTGCCAGCAGTTCAACCGAGCGGGATACGCAGTATTTT.

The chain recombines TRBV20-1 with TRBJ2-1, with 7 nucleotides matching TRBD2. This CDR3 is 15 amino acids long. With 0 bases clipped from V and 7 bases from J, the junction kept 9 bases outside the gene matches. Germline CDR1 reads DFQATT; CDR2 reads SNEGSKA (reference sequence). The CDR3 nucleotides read TGCAGTGCTAGAGAGGGGAGGGGTTCAGGGAATGAGCAGTTCTTC. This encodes CSAREGRGSGNEQFF.

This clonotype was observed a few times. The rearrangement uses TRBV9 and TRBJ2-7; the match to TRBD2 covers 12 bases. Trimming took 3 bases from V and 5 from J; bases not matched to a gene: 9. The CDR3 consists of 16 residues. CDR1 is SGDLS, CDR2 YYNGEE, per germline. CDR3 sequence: CASSGTGLAGYNEQYF. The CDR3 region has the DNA TGTGCCAGCAGCGGAACCGGACTAGCGGGATATAACGAGCAGTACTTC.

CDR3 protein: CSAPGPLTSYNEQFF. The CDR3 bases are TGCAGTGCCCCGGGGCCGCTGACGTCCTACAATGAGCAGTTCTTC. J is TRBJ2-1 and V is TRBV20-1, with D perhaps given as TRBD1 or TRBD2 (5 bases each). Per germline, CDR1 DFQATT and CDR2 SNEGSKA (reference sequence). Trimming stripped 6 bases from V and 1 base from J, with 16 bases between. CDR3 length equals 15 residues.

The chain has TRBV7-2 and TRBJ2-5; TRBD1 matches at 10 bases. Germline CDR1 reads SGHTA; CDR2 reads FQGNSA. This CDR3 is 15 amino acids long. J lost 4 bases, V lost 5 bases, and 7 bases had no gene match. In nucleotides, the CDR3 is TGTGCCAGCAGCATAGGGACAGGGGAGCGAGAGACCCAGTACTTC. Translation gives CASSIGTGERETQYF.

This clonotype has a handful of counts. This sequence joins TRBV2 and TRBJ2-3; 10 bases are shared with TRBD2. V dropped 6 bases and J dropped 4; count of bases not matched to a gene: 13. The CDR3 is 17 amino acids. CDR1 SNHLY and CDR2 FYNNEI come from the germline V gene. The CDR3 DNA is TGTGCCAGCAGGAGAGGGGCTAGCGGGGGTCGAGCAGATACGCAGTATTTT. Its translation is CASRRGASGGRADTQYF.

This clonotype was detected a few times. The CDR3 coding sequence is TGCGCCAGCAGCCCAAATGACAGGAATAAAGAGACCCAGTACTTC. Translated, it gives CASSPNDRNKETQYF. The chain employs TRBV4-1 and TRBJ2-5; D is perhaps TRBD1 (6 bases). V was trimmed by 4 bases and J by 3 bases, leaving 15 bases between them. Germline V gene data show CDR1 as MGHRA and CDR2 as YSYEKL. CDR3 length: 15 amino acids.